The 9 T cell receptor beta chains presented below share a single source sample, sequenced in a study of human T cells and chemical hapten exposure. The time point is: pre-sensitization, week 0. Treatment denoted: therapeutic diphenylcyclopropenone sensitization with weekly scalp DPC. TCRdb used MiXCR to reprocess the RACE reads, holding one entry per CDR3 protein. Of roughly 100,000 distinct CDR3 sequences listed, 9.6% are singletons. The specimen comprised whole blood, sampled in connection with sensitization to the hapten diphenylcyclopropenone (DPC). The receptor set was obtained from a woman aged 40 to 55 with alopecia areata. Some clones in this sample may be carry-over from other donors' samples.

This rearrangement joins TRBV3-1 to TRBJ1-1; D is unresolved. This CDR3 is 14 amino acids long. Germline V gene data show CDR1 as LGHDT and CDR2 as YNNKEL (reference sequence). Trimming cost V 3 bases and J 2 bases, with 10 bases left between them. This CDR3 reads CASSQSGSNTEAFF. In DNA, the CDR3 is TGTGCCAGCAGCCAGTCGGGGAGTAACACTGAAGCTTTCTTT.

This clonotype was counted a few times. The chain joins TRBV3-1 to TRBJ2-4; TRBD2 might be the D (5 bases). CDR1 LGHDT and CDR2 YNNKEL come from the germline V gene (reference sequence). The CDR3 runs to 17 residues. Trimming pared 1 base from V and 0 bases from J, leaving 13 bases between. CDR3 nucleotides: TGTGCCAGCAGCCAAGGAGGAGGTAGAATAGCCAAAAACATTCAGTACTTC. Amino acids: CASSQGGGRIAKNIQYF.

Many counts were recorded for this clonotype. The CDR3 reads CASSQFTGIEQYF. The CDR3 nucleotides read TGCGCCAGCAGCCAATTTACAGGGATTGAGCAGTACTTC. The rearrangement joins TRBV4-1 to TRBJ2-7; D perhaps matches TRBD1 (6 bases). V dropped 2 bases and J dropped 7 bases, with 12 bases sitting between them. CDR3 length: 13 amino acids. CDR1 is MGHRA, CDR2 YSYEKL, per germline.

This clonotype was observed a few times. The chain recombines TRBV2 with TRBJ2-2, with TRBD2 matching over 8 bases. J lost 5 bases, V lost 5 bases, and 16 bases had no gene match. Germline CDR1 SNHLY, CDR2 FYNNEI. The CDR3 loop spans 18 amino acids. CDR3 in amino acids: CASSSLAVGVVGTGELFF. The CDR3 nucleotides read TGTGCCAGCAGTTCACTAGCGGTGGGCGTCGTTGGGACCGGGGAGCTGTTTTTT. Filled out from reference TRBV2 and TRBJ2-2, the complete variable domain reads EPEVTQTPSHQVTQMGQEVILRCVPISNHLYFYWYRQILGQKVEFLVSFYNNEISEKSEIFDDQFSVERPDGSNFTLKIRSTKLEDSAMYFCASSSLAVGVVGTGELFFGEGSRLTVL.

This clonotype was seen only a few times. One end of the junction does not line up with germline, which may come from a read error. The CDR3 spells CASSPRPDTYCQPQHF. CDR3 bases: TGTGCTAGCAGCCCACGGCCTGACACCTATTGTCAGCCCCAGCATTTT. The chain has TRBV7-7 and TRBJ1-5, with unresolved D. This CDR3 region has 16 residues. Germline CDR1 is SSHAT and CDR2 is FNYEAQ (reference sequence).

This clonotype showed up just a few times. The gene calls are TRBV4-2 and TRBJ2-1; no definite D call. CDR1 and CDR2 from the germline V gene are LGHNA and YNFKEQ. Between the trimmed V and J ends, which lost 4 bases and 4 bases, there was a span of 17 bases. The CDR3 extends over 16 amino acids. In DNA, the CDR3 is TGTGCCAGCAGCCCTTACACTTCCCCCGCATACAATGAGCAGTTCTTC. Residues: CASSPYTSPAYNEQFF.

The chain joins TRBV20-1 to TRBJ1-6; D is ambiguous. The V and J ends lost 0 bases and 0 bases respectively, with 9 bases between them. Germline lookup yields CDR1 DFQATT and CDR2 SNEGSKA (reference sequence). This CDR3 has 16 residues. CDR3 nucleotide sequence: TGCAGTGCTAGAGATGGCCGGAGCTCCTATAATTCACCCCTCCACTTT. It translates to CSARDGRSSYNSPLHF.

The chain is built from TRBV7-9 and TRBJ2-2, with 9 bases lining up with TRBD2. V was pared by 11 bases and J by 3 bases, with 10 bases of the junction left unmatched. The CDR3 has 15 amino acids. Looked up from germline, CDR1 is SEHNR and CDR2 is FQNEAQ (reference sequence). CDR3 nucleotides: TGTGCCGGGGTAACTAGCGGGTACGACACCGGGGAGCTGTTTTTT. Amino acid sequence: CAGVTSGYDTGELFF.

This clonotype was detected many times. J is TRBJ1-2 and V is TRBV7-2, with 8 bases identical to TRBD1. V lost 1 base, J lost 2 bases, and 3 bases stayed unmatched. Germline CDR1 and CDR2: SGHTA and FQGNSA. This CDR3 has 15 amino acids. CDR3 amino acids: CASSLVRQGNYGYTF. The CDR3 region has the DNA TGTGCCAGCAGCTTAGTCAGACAGGGGAACTATGGCTACACCTTC.